The 28 T cell receptor beta chains reported below all come from one sample, sequenced in a study of blood T cell repertoires in COVID-19. Here immunoSEQ multiplex PCR was the method, and the copy in TCRdb shows in-frame clones only, minus some. This table has around 40,000 clones, approximately 85% appearing once. The specimen sequenced was peripheral blood. These receptors were taken from a human donor in a cohort sampled during active COVID-19.

This rearrangement joins TRBV4-3 to TRBJ1-1, with D unclear. Germline V lookup: CDR1 LGHNA, CDR2 YSLEER. V was shortened by 5 bases and J by 2 bases, with 9 bases between the two germline ends. The CDR3 sequence is 13 residues long. The CDR3 here is CASSGDTNTEAFF. The CDR3 DNA is TGCGCCAGCAGCGGTGACACAAACACTGAAGCTTTCTTT.

This chain's CDR3 is CASSQGQGPTYEQYF. The CDR3 DNA reads TGTGCCAGCAGCCAGGGACAGGGGCCAACCTACGAGCAGTACTTC. The chain combines TRBV11-2 with TRBJ2-7, with 10 bases lining up with TRBD1. The J segment lost 2 bases and the V segment lost 5 bases, leaving 6 bases of the junction unmatched. The CDR3 loop spans 15 amino acids. Germline-derived CDR1 and CDR2 are SGHAT and FQNNGV.

The CDR3 spells CASSLGGQGPGELFF. The CDR3 nucleotides are TGTGCCAGCAGCTTGGGAGGACAGGGGCCCGGGGAGCTGTTTTTT. The chain recombines TRBV5-4 with TRBJ2-2, with TRBD1 matching 9 bases. J gave up 6 bases and V 0 bases, and 3 bases lay outside the gene matches. Per the germline V gene, CDR1 is SGHNT and CDR2 is YYREEE (reference sequence). This CDR3 is built from 15 residues.

This clone occurred a few times. The chain links TRBV30 to TRBJ1-2; D is unresolved. Trimming stripped 2 bases from V and 4 bases from J, with 11 bases between. Germline lookup yields CDR1 GTSNPN and CDR2 SVGIG (reference sequence). The CDR3 is 13 amino acids. This chain's CDR3 is CAWSPPGIYGYTF. The CDR3 region has the DNA TGTGCCTGGAGTCCTCCCGGGATCTATGGCTACACCTTC.

The chain couples TRBV7-2 to TRBJ1-6; no definite D call. V lost 5 bases to trimming and J lost 9 bases, with 17 bases between them. CDR1 is SGHTA, CDR2 FQGNSA, per germline. The CDR3 spans 15 residues. CDR3 in DNA: TGTGCCAGCAGCCCCGGCGAGGCTCACGGTTCACCCCTCCACTTT. This sequence encodes CASSPGEAHGSPLHF.

This chain links TRBV4-2 with TRBJ2-5; D is possibly TRBD1 (5 bases). Trimming took 11 bases from V and 1 from J, leaving 20 bases between them. Germline V gene lookup returns CDR1 LGHNA and CDR2 YNFKEQ. This CDR3 has 15 amino acids. Written as DNA, the CDR3 is TGTGCCGTAAGGCCCCGACAGTCCTCCCAAGAGACCCAGTACTTC. This gives the protein CAVRPRQSSQETQYF.

This clone appeared a few times. The rearrangement joins TRBV5-6 to TRBJ1-5, with D perhaps TRBD1 (6 bases). This CDR3 comprises 13 residues. Germline CDR1 reads SGHDT; CDR2 reads YYEEEE. The V end was cut by 2 bases, the J end by 6 bases, with 9 bases between. The CDR3 DNA reads TGTGCCAGCAGCTTCTCAGGGGTTCAGCCCCAGCATTTT. Its translation: CASSFSGVQPQHF.

The chain employs TRBV20-1 and TRBJ2-5; 9 nucleotides line up with TRBD2. Germline V gene sequence: CDR1 DFQATT, CDR2 SNEGSKA (reference sequence). The V and J ends lost 3 bases and 1 base, in that order; junction bases with no gene match: 6. There are 15 residues in the CDR3. The DNA of the CDR3 is TGCAGTGCTAGTCGAGCGGGGGGAACCCAAGAGACCCAGTACTTC. Translation gives CSASRAGGTQETQYF.

The rearrangement joins TRBV6-5 to TRBJ2-3; TRBD2 matches at 10 bases. V dropped 5 bases and J dropped 6; count of bases not matched to a gene: 8. This CDR3 has 15 residues. Germline CDR1 is MNHEY and CDR2 is SVGAGI. CDR3 residues: CASSSPGTSADTQYF. The CDR3, as DNA: TGTGCCAGCAGTAGCCCCGGGACTAGCGCGGATACGCAGTATTTT.

The chain is built from TRBV27 and TRBJ1-6; D unresolved. Germline V gives CDR1 MNHEY, CDR2 SMNVEV (reference sequence). Trimming left V 5 bases short and J 7 bases short, with 18 bases between. The CDR3 is 16 residues long. The CDR3 coding sequence is TGTGCCAGCAGTCTACTTTCCGGAGGTGGGAATTCACCCCTCCACTTT. Its translation is CASSLLSGGGNSPLHF.

The gene calls are TRBV3-1 (or the pseudogene TRBV3-2) and TRBJ1-1; D not certain. Trimming stripped 4 bases from V and 8 bases from J, with 11 bases between. In germline, CDR1 is LGHDT, CDR2 YNNKEL (reference sequence). This CDR3 has 12 amino acids. CDR3 sequence (DNA): TGTGCCAGCAGCCTCGGACTGGCCGAAGCTTTCTTT. Its translation: CASSLGLAEAFF.

The chain couples TRBV5-6 to TRBJ1-3, with a possible D match to TRBD1 (6 bases). V shed 2 bases and J shed 0 bases, with 12 bases lying between them. The germline V gene encodes CDR1 SGHDT and CDR2 YYEEEE. The CDR3 is 16 residues long. CDR3 DNA: TGTGCCAGCAGCTTAACAGGGCCGCGCTCTGGAAACACCATATATTTT. Amino acid sequence: CASSLTGPRSGNTIYF.

V usage is TRBV30 and J usage is TRBJ1-2; D perhaps matches TRBD1 (5 bases). The CDR3 loop spans 15 amino acids. V was trimmed by 2 bases and J by 3 bases, leaving 16 bases between them. CDR1 and CDR2 (germline): GTSNPN, SVGIG (reference sequence). In DNA, the CDR3 is TGTGCCTGGAGTATCACAGGAGCCTACTACTATGGCTACACCTTC. It encodes CAWSITGAYYYGYTF.

The chain recombines TRBV27 with TRBJ2-3; 11 nucleotides line up with TRBD2. This CDR3 has 18 residues. V gave up 7 bases and J gave up 0 bases; unmatched junction bases: 12. CDR1 is MNHEY and CDR2 is SMNVEV in the germline V gene (reference sequence). CDR3 coding DNA: TGTGCCAGCACCAGTCTAGCGGGGGGCCCCTCTAGCACAGATACGCAGTATTTT. Protein: CASTSLAGGPSSTDTQYF.

This clone appeared once. The rearrangement links TRBV7-2 to TRBJ1-1; no clear D gene. Trimming pared 3 bases from V and 5 bases from J, leaving 10 bases between. Germline CDR1 SGHTA, CDR2 FQGNSA. This CDR3 is 13 amino acids long. CDR3 bases: TGTGCCAGCAGCTTCCCCGGGAGGACTGAAGCTTTCTTT. Translated, it gives CASSFPGRTEAFF.

The V gene is TRBV9, the J gene TRBJ2-1; 13 nucleotides align to TRBD2. The CDR3 has 18 residues. V lost 4 bases to trimming and J lost 3 bases; unmatched junction nucleotides: 10. CDR1 and CDR2 (germline): SGDLS, YYNGEE. The CDR3 sequence is CASSKTSGGIVLYNEQFF. CDR3 sequence (DNA): TGTGCCAGCAGCAAGACTAGCGGGGGGATCGTGCTCTACAATGAGCAGTTCTTC. The full variable domain, its missing parts supplied by reference TRBV9 and TRBJ2-1, is DSGVTQTPKHLITATGQRVTLRCSPRSGDLSVYWYQQSLDQGLQFLIQYYNGEERAKGNILERFSAQQFPDLHSELNLSSLELGDSALYFCASSKTSGGIVLYNEQFFGPGTRLTVL.

The genes are TRBV5-8 and TRBJ1-3, with D tentatively TRBD1 (6 bases). The germline V gene encodes CDR1 SGHTS and CDR2 YDEGEE. The germline V and J ends were trimmed by 2 bases and 0 bases, with 9 bases remaining between them. This CDR3 spans 15 amino acids. CDR3 sequence: CASSFRGPSGNTIYF. DNA for the CDR3: TGTGCCAGCAGCTTCAGGGGCCCCTCTGGAAACACCATATATTTT.

The rearrangement joins TRBV29-1 to TRBJ2-7; tentative D call: TRBD1 (5 bases). The CDR3 has 13 residues. V was shortened by 4 bases and J by 3 bases, with 13 bases between the two germline ends. Germline V gives CDR1 SQVTM, CDR2 ANQGSEA. The CDR3 DNA reads TGCAGCGTTGGGGGCCTCCCTAACTACGAGCAGTACTTC. Translating it yields CSVGGLPNYEQYF.

This clone was seen a single time. The chain recombines TRBV7-2 with TRBJ1-4, with 7 bases identical to TRBD1. Germline CDR1 is SGHTA and CDR2 is FQGNSA. The CDR3 spans 13 residues. Unmatched junction bases numbered 8, after V lost 8 bases and J lost 8 bases. Here the CDR3 DNA reads TGTGCCAGCGGCGGACAGGTGGGCGAAAAACTGTTTTTT. This sequence encodes CASGGQVGEKLFF.

CDR3 sequence: CASSDARLLAKNIQYF. As DNA, the CDR3 is TGCGCCAGCAGTGACGCCAGACTACTAGCCAAAAACATTCAGTACTTC. The rearrangement joins TRBV10-2 to TRBJ2-4, with a possible D match to TRBD2 (5 bases). Germline V gene lookup returns CDR1 WSHSY and CDR2 SAAADI. V shed 3 bases and J shed 0 bases, with 12 bases lying between them. The CDR3 is made up of 16 amino acids.

The chain recombines TRBV3-1 (or the pseudogene TRBV3-2) with TRBJ2-5; 13 positions agree with TRBD2. The CDR3 runs to 17 residues. J gave up 0 bases and V 2 bases, and 3 bases lay outside the gene matches. Germline V lookup: CDR1 LGHDT, CDR2 YNNKEL (reference sequence). For the CDR3, the DNA is TGTGCCAGCAGCCAAATGGGACTAGCGGGATACCAAGAGACCCAGTACTTC. Its translation: CASSQMGLAGYQETQYF.

The J gene is TRBJ1-6, the V gene TRBV5-6, with D perhaps TRBD1 (6 bases). Germline loops: CDR1 SGHDT, CDR2 YYEEEE. This CDR3 comprises 16 residues. The V end was cut by 3 bases, the J end by 9 bases, with 19 bases between. Here the CDR3 reads CASSSGPTGNSSPLHF. The DNA for the CDR3 is TGTGCCAGCAGCTCCGGACCAACAGGGAACAGTTCACCCCTCCACTTT.

V usage is TRBV5-1 and J usage is TRBJ2-3, with a weak D call TRBD2 (6 bases). CDR1 is SGHRS and CDR2 is YFSETQ in the germline V gene. This CDR3 has 15 residues. V lost 4 bases to trimming and J lost 2 bases, with 14 bases between them. The DNA of the CDR3 is TGCGCCAGCAGCGCCCGACTAGAAGCCACAGATACGCAGTATTTT. Translation: CASSARLEATDTQYF.

The V call is TRBV28, the J call TRBJ2-5; 10 bases match TRBD1. Unmatched junction bases numbered 2, after V lost 6 bases and J lost 4 bases. Germline loops: CDR1 MDHEN, CDR2 SYDVKM. The CDR3 is made up of 13 amino acids. CDR3 loop: CASRGTGVETQYF. The CDR3 bases are TGTGCCAGCAGGGGGACAGGGGTAGAGACCCAGTACTTC.

The chain employs TRBV10-1 and TRBJ2-1; TRBD1 matches 9 bases. This CDR3 comprises 14 residues. V lost 5 bases, J lost 5 bases, and 4 bases stayed unmatched. Germline V gene data show CDR1 as WNHNN and CDR2 as SYGVQD (reference sequence). In DNA form, the CDR3 reads TGCGCCAGCAGTAGGGGACAGGGCAACAATGAGCAGTTCTTC. As protein: CASSRGQGNNEQFF.

The chain uses TRBV5-5 and TRBJ1-1; D uncertain. Between the trimmed V and J ends, which lost 4 bases and 1 base, there was a span of 14 bases. Germline CDR1 is SGHKS and CDR2 is YYEKEE (reference sequence). The CDR3 contains 15 residues. CDR3 bases: TGTGCCAGCAGCCCAATTCCGGGAACGAACACTGAAGCTTTCTTT. It yields the protein CASSPIPGTNTEAFF.

The chain has TRBV11-1 and TRBJ1-6, with a possible D match to TRBD1 (6 bases). Trimming shortened V by 5 bases and J by 9 bases, and 20 bases separated the two germline ends. The CDR3 sequence is 16 residues long. Germline CDR1 reads SGHAT; CDR2 reads FQDESV (reference sequence). The CDR3 nucleotides are TGTGCCAGCAGCCCCACTCTAGTCGACAGGTCTTCACCCCTCCACTTT. This gives the protein CASSPTLVDRSSPLHF.

The chain couples TRBV7-9 to TRBJ2-7, with a weak D call TRBD1 (6 bases). Trimming pared 5 bases from V and 6 bases from J, leaving 20 bases between. Germline loops: CDR1 SEHNR, CDR2 FQNEAQ (reference sequence). The CDR3 is 15 amino acids. The CDR3 DNA is TGTGCCAGCAGCCGCGGAGTAGGGACACTCGCCGAGCAGTACTTC. It codes for CASSRGVGTLAEQYF.